These T cell receptor beta chains were read from a single sample in a study of T cell responses to AZD1222 COVID-19 vaccine. Assay used: immunoSEQ multiplex PCR; TCRdb lists only in-frame clones, some missing. The data show 100,000 to 150,000 clones, under 90% seen once. Source: peripheral blood, taken on day 0 of AZD1222 vaccination. The receptors originated from an adult in good health. Each CDR3 is given with its conserved first and last residue. D genes are given only for firm matches. The listing skips clone size in some rows; elsewhere it reads once, few, many or a size class.

j_call,v_call,clone_size,d_call,cdr3_nt,cdr3_aa
TRBJ1-5,TRBV6-5,.,.,TGTGCCAGCAGTTACTCGACCGGGAACGGCAATCAGCCCCAGCATTTT,CASSYSTGNGNQPQHF
TRBJ2-5,TRBV3-1/TRBV3-2,.,.,TGTGCCAGCAGCCTCCCCTTGGGGGGGACAGTCCAAGAGACCCAGTACTTC,CASSLPLGGTVQETQYF
TRBJ2-3,TRBV7-2,.,.,TGTGCCAGCAGCTCTTTGGGTGGGGGCCCGGGGGGTACGCAGTATTTT,CASSSLGGGPGGTQYF
TRBJ1-5,TRBV9,few,TRBD1,TGTGCCAGCAGCAGGACAGGGGAGGTGCATCAGCCCCAGCATTTT,CASSRTGEVHQPQHF
TRBJ1-2,TRBV5-5,.,.,TGTGCCAGCAGCTTTAGGACAGACTATGGCTACACCTTC,CASSFRTDYGYTF
TRBJ2-7,TRBV27,.,.,TGTGCCAGCAGTTTAAGCCGCACAGGAGGATACGAGCAGTACTTC,CASSLSRTGGYEQYF
TRBJ2-2,TRBV11-2,once,.,TGTGCCAGCAGCTTAGAGCCCAACACCGGGGAGCTGTTTTTT,CASSLEPNTGELFF
TRBJ1-6,TRBV4-3,once,.,TGCGCCAGCAGCCAAGATCTGGGACTTAATTCACCCCTCCACTTT,CASSQDLGLNSPLHF
TRBJ2-3,TRBV24-1,.,.,TGTGCCACCGCGACAGCTAGCACAGATACGCAGTATTTT,CATATASTDTQYF
TRBJ1-1,TRBV12-3/TRBV12-4,.,.,TGTGCCAGCAGTTACCCAATGAACACTGAAGCTTTCTTT,CASSYPMNTEAFF
TRBJ1-3,TRBV20-1,.,.,TGCAGTGCTAGTTATTCAGGGGCGAGAGGAAACACCATATATTTT,CSASYSGARGNTIYF
TRBJ2-5,TRBV7-2,.,TRBD1,TGTGCCACGGGACAGGGCTCGGGGACCCAGTACTTC,CATGQGSGTQYF